One T cell receptor (beta chain) is described in this entry. Some clones are missing from TCRdb's copy, which holds only in-frame ones; the method was immunoSEQ multiplex PCR. There are roughly 250,000 clones in the sample; approximately 91% occur only once, and roughly 0.79% lies in the top ten. The sample is drawn from a study of blood T cell repertoires in COVID-19. The CDR3 loop spans 14 amino acids. Germline CDR1 LNHDA, CDR2 SQIVND (reference sequence). Trimming shortened V by 6 bases and J by 4 bases, and 15 bases separated the two germline ends. The V and J genes are TRBV19 and TRBJ1-1; D call uncertain. This receptor was obtained from a man aged 30-40 years with COVID-19, enrolled during active disease. The sequencing sample was made of peripheral blood. For the CDR3, the DNA is TGTGCCAGTAGCATCCCAATTTCCGGCACTGAAGCTTTCTTT. This gives the protein CASSIPISGTEAFF.